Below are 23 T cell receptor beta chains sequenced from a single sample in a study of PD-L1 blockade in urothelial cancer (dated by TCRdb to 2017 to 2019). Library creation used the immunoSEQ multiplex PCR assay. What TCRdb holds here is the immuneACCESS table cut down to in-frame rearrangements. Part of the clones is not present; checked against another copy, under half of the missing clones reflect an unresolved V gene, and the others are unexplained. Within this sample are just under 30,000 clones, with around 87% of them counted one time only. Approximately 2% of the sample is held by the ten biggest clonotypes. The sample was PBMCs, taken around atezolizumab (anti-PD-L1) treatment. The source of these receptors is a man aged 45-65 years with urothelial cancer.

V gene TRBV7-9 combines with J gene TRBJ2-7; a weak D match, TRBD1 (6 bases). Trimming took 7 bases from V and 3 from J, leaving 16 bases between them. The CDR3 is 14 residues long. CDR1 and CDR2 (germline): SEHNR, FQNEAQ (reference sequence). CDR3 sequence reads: CASTPGARVYEQYF. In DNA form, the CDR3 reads TGTGCCAGCACCCCAGGGGCCCGTGTCTACGAGCAGTACTTC. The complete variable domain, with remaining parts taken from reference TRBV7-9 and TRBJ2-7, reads DTGVSQNPRHKITKRGQNVTFRCDPISEHNRLYWYRQTLGQGPEFLTYFQNEAQLEKSRLLSDRFSAERPKGSFSTLEIQRTEQGDSAMYLCASTPGARVYEQYFGPGTRLTVT.

Here the CDR3 reads CASKRGHNGELFF. In DNA, the CDR3 is TGTGCCAGCAAGAGGGGGCATAACGGGGAGCTGTTTTTT. The chain joins TRBV6-1 to TRBJ2-2, with 7 bases matching TRBD1. The trim removed 7 bases at V and 7 bases at J, leaving 6 bases unmatched. Germline assignment: CDR1 MNHNS and CDR2 SASEGT. The CDR3 runs to 13 residues.

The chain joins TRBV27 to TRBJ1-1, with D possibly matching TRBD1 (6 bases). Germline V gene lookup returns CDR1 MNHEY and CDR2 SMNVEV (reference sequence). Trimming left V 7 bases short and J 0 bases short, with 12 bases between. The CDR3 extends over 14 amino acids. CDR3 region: CASKGGVMNTEAFF. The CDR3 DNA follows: TGTGCCAGCAAGGGGGGGGTGATGAACACTGAAGCTTTCTTT.

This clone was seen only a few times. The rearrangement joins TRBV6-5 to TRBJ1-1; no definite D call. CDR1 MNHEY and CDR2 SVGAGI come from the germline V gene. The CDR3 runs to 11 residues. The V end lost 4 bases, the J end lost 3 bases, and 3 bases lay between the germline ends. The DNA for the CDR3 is TGTGCCAGCAGTTGGCACACTGAAGCTTTCTTT. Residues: CASSWHTEAFF.

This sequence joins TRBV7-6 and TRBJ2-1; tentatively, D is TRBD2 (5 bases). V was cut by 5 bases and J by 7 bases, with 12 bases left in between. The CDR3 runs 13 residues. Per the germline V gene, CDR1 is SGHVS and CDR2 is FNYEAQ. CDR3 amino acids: CASSPRLTNEQFF. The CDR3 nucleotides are TGTGCCAGCAGCCCCAGACTAACTAATGAGCAGTTCTTC. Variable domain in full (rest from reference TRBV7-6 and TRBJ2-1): GAGVSQSPRYKVTKRGQDVALRCDPISGHVSLYWYRQALGQGPEFLTYFNYEAQQDKSGLPNDRFSAERPEGSISTLTIQRTEQRDSAMYRCASSPRLTNEQFFGPGTRLTVL.

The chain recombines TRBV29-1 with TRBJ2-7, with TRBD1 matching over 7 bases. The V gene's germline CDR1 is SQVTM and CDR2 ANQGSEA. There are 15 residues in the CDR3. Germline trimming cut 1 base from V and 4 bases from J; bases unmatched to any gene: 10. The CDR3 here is CSVEAVEGGPYEQYF. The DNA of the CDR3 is TGCAGCGTTGAAGCTGTGGAAGGGGGCCCTTACGAGCAGTACTTC.

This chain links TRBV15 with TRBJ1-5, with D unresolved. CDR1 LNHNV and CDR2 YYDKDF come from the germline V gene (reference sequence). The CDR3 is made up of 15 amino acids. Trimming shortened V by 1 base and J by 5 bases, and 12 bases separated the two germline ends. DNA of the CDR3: TGTGCCACCAGCAGAGGTGTAGTCGGGGATCAGCCCCAGCATTTT. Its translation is CATSRGVVGDQPQHF.

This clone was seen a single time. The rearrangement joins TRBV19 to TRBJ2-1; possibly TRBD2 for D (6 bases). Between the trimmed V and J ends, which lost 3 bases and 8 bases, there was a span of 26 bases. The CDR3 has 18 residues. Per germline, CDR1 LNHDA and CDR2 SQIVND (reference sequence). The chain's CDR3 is CASSMVRGYAGWPDEQFF. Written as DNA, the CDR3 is TGTGCCAGTAGTATGGTGCGGGGCTACGCGGGATGGCCGGATGAGCAGTTCTTC.

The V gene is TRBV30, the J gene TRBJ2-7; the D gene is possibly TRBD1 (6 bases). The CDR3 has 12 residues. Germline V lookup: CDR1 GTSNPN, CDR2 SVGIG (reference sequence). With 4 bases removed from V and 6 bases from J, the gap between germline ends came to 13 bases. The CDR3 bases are TGTGCCTGGACCAAACAGGGATCCGAGCAGTACTTC. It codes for CAWTKQGSEQYF.

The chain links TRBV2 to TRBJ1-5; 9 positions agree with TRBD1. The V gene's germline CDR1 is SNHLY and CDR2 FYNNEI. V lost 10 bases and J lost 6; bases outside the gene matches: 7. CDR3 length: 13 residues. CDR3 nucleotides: TGTGCCACCAGGGACAGGGAAAGTCAGCCCCAGCATTTT. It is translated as CATRDRESQPQHF.

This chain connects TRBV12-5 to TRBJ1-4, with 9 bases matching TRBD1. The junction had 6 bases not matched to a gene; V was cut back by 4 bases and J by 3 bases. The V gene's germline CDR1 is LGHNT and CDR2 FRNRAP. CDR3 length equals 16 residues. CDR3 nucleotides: TGTGCTAGTGGTTGGGGGACAGGGATCTCTAATGAAAAACTGTTTTTT. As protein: CASGWGTGISNEKLFF.

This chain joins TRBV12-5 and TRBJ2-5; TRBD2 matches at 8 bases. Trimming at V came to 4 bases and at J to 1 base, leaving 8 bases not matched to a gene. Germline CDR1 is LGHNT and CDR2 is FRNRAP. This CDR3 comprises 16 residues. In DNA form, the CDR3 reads TGTGCTAGTGGTTCAATAGCGGGATCGGGCCAAGAGACCCAGTACTTC. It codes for CASGSIAGSGQETQYF.

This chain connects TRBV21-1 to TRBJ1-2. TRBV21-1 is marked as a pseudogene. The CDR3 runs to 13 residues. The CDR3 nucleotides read TGTGCCAGCCGGGAACAGACCAACTATGGCTACACCTTC. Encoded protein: CASREQTNYGYTF.

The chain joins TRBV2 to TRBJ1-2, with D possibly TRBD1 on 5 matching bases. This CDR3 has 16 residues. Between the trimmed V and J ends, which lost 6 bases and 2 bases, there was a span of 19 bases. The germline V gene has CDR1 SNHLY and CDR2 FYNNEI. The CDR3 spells CASSRQTGAQNYGYTF. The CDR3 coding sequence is TGTGCCAGCAGCAGACAAACAGGCGCTCAAAACTATGGCTACACCTTC. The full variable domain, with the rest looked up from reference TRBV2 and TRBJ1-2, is EPEVTQTPSHQVTQMGQEVILRCVPISNHLYFYWYRQILGQKVEFLVSFYNNEISEKSEIFDDQFSVERPDGSNFTLKIRSTKLEDSAMYFCASSRQTGAQNYGYTFGSGTRLTVV.

DNA of the CDR3: TGTGCCAGCAGTTTGGGGATTGGACGGACTTACGAGCAGTACTTC. This gives the protein CASSLGIGRTYEQYF. V gene TRBV27 combines with J gene TRBJ2-7; a weak D match, TRBD2 (5 bases). Germline V gene data show CDR1 as MNHEY and CDR2 as SMNVEV (reference sequence). This CDR3 spans 15 amino acids. Trimming took off 3 bases at V and 4 bases at J, with 16 bases between the two ends.

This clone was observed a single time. The CDR3 DNA sequence: TGTGCCAGCAGCTTTGGCGGACCCCAGCATTTT. Translating it yields CASSFGGPQHF. This sequence joins TRBV7-2 and TRBJ1-5; D gene ambiguous. The V and J ends lost 3 bases and 10 bases respectively, with 7 bases between them. The CDR3 totals 11 residues. Germline CDR1 is SGHTA and CDR2 is FQGNSA. Variable domain in full (rest from reference TRBV7-2 and TRBJ1-5): GAGVSQSPSNKVTEKGKDVELRCDPISGHTALYWYRQSLGQGLEFLIYFQGNSAPDKSGLPSDRFSAERTGGSVSTLTIQRTQQEDSAVYLCASSFGGPQHFGDGTRLSIL.

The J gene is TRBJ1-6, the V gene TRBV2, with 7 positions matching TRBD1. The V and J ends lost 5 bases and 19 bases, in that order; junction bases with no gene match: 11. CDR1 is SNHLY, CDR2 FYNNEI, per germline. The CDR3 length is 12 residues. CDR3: CASSYASPGQHF. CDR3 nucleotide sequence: TGTGCCAGCAGTTACGCTTCTCCGGGACAGCACTTT.

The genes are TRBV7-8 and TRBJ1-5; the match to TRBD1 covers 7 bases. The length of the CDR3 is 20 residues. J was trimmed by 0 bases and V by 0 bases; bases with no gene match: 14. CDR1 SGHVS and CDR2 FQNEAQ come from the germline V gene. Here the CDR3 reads CASSLAQIDRVWDSNQPQHF. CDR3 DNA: TGTGCCAGCAGCTTAGCGCAAATAGACAGGGTATGGGATAGCAATCAGCCCCAGCATTTT.

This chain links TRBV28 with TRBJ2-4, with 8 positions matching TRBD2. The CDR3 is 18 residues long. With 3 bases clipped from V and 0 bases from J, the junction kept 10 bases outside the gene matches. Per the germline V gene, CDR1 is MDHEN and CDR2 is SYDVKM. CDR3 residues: CASSFLPGRAVAKNIQYF. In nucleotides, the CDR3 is TGTGCCAGCAGTTTTCTCCCCGGGAGGGCGGTAGCCAAAAACATTCAGTACTTC.

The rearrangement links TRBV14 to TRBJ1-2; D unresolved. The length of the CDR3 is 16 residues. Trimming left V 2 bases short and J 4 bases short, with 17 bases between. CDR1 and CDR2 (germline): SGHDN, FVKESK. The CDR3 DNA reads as TGTGCCAGCAGCCAAAATCTGGACTCCCGCGGCTATGGCTACACCTTC. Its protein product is CASSQNLDSRGYGYTF.

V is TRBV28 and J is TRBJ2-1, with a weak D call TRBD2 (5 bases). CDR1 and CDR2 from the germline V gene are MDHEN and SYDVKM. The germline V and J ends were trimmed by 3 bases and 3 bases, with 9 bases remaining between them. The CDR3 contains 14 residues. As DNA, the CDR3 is TGTGCCAGCAGTTTCCAGCGGTACTACAATGAGCAGTTCTTC. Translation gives CASSFQRYYNEQFF.

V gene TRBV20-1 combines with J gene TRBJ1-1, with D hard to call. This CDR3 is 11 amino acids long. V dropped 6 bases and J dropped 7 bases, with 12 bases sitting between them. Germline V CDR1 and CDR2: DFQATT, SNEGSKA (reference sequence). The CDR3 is CSADKKREAFF. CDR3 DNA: TGCAGTGCCGACAAAAAACGTGAAGCTTTCTTT.

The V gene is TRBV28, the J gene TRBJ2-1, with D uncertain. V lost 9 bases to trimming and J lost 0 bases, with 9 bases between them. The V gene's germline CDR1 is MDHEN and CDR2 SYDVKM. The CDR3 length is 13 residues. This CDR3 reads CASWARSYNEQFF. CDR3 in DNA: TGTGCCAGTTGGGCTCGCTCCTACAATGAGCAGTTCTTC.